This T cell receptor (beta chain) originates from a study of blood T cell repertoires in COVID-19. Study as a whole: Samples representing acute and convalescent COVID-19 were sourced from the United States, Italy and Spain. T cells, B-cell-depleted T cells, or PBMCs provided the cDNA or gDNA that served as material.

CDR3 size: 19 residues. Trimming pared 2 bases from V and 0 bases from J, leaving 23 bases between. Germline CDR1 reads LNHDA; CDR2 reads SQIVND (reference sequence). Authors' analysis steps: Estimates of nucleated cell counts were drawn from the amplification of reference gene primers. Clones were read by immunoSEQ multiplex PCR, and TCRdb kept only the in-frame ones, dropping some. V and J calls and clone size are given by that table; D and trimming were obtained from the DNA. The repertoire consists of under 250,000 clones, with roughly 90% occurring once and the leading ten covering less than 8%.

The sequencing input was peripheral blood. This TCR derives from a man aged 55 to 69 with acute or convalescent COVID-19. The rearrangement links TRBV19 to TRBJ2-7; a weak D match, TRBD1 (6 bases). In nucleotides, the CDR3 is TGTGCCAGTAGTATAAGGGGATCGGGAAGCGACAGGAGCTCCTACGAGCAGTACTTC. Protein product: CASSIRGSGSDRSSYEQYF.